Detailed here is one T cell receptor (beta chain). The data derive from a study of cytomegalovirus exposure and HLA in healthy donors. Looking at the study overall: Previous work identified roughly 120 million unique TCR beta sequences from about 179 million T cells.

The PCR was carried out with 60 Vbeta primers and 13 Jbeta primers. Assay used: immunoSEQ multiplex PCR; TCRdb lists only in-frame clones, some missing. The table lists around 150,000 clones, approximately 81% of them singletons. The CDR3 length is 12 residues. With 5 bases clipped from V and 15 bases from J, the junction kept 8 bases outside the gene matches. Germline values: CDR1 SGHTA, CDR2 FQGTGA. The specimen was PBMCs. The genes are TRBV7-3 and TRBJ2-3; 10 positions agree with TRBD1. This sequence was found in a man between 18 and 35 years old in good health and CMV-seropositive. The CDR3 loop reads CASSPQTGGFYF. CDR3 DNA sequence: TGTGCCAGCAGCCCCCAGACAGGGGGCTTTTATTTT.